These 16 T cell receptor beta chains originate from one sample sequenced in a study of tumor-infiltrating lymphocytes in localized non-small cell lung cancer. The data were produced by immunoSEQ multiplex PCR, yet TCRdb's version contains in-frame clones alone and is incomplete. This sample has 8,500 to 10,000 clones, with roughly two thirds found just once. Sample: uninvolved lung tissue not adjacent to the tumor. The receptors were gathered from a human donor with non-small cell lung cancer.

V gene TRBV18 combines with J gene TRBJ2-5; no firm D call. This CDR3 spans 13 amino acids. In germline, CDR1 is KGHSH, CDR2 LQKENI. Trimming removed 3 bases from V and 1 base from J, with 6 bases in between. The CDR3, as DNA: TGTGCCAGCTCACCCGGCCTCCAAGAGACCCAGTACTTC. Translated: CASSPGLQETQYF. Looking up the rest from reference TRBV18 and TRBJ2-5 gives the full variable domain: NAGVMQNPRHLVRRRGQEARLRCSPMKGHSHVYWYRQLPEEGLKFMVYLQKENIIDESGMPKERFSAEFPKEGPSILRIQQVVRGDSAAYFCASSPGLQETQYFGPGTRLLVL.

The gene calls are TRBV9 and TRBJ1-3; no definite D call. Trimming took 0 bases from V and 4 from J, leaving 11 bases between them. Germline V gene data show CDR1 as SGDLS and CDR2 as YYNGEE. The CDR3 is 15 residues long. The CDR3 loop is CASSVEVGIGNTIYF. In DNA form, the CDR3 reads TGTGCCAGCAGCGTAGAGGTTGGGATCGGAAACACCATATATTTT.

This chain uses TRBV28 with TRBJ1-4; no firm D call. CDR1 and CDR2 (germline): MDHEN, SYDVKM. V shed 7 bases and J shed 3 bases, with 9 bases lying between them. The CDR3 runs to 13 residues. As DNA, the CDR3 is TGTGCCAGCATAGGGCCCCCTAATGAAAAACTGTTTTTT. Translation: CASIGPPNEKLFF. Full variable domain (outside the CDR3, taken from reference TRBV28 and TRBJ1-4): DVKVTQSSRYLVKRTGEKVFLECVQDMDHENMFWYRQDPGLGLRLIYFSYDVKMKEKGDIPEGYSVSREKKERFSLILESASTNQTSMYLCASIGPPNEKLFFGSGTQLSVL.

This clone was seen a handful of times. The chain combines TRBV28 with TRBJ2-5, with D perhaps TRBD2 (6 bases). The germline V gene has CDR1 MDHEN and CDR2 SYDVKM. This CDR3 is built from 13 residues. Trimming shortened V by 7 bases and J by 5 bases, and 14 bases separated the two germline ends. DNA for the CDR3: TGTGCCAGCACTTTTGCGGGGACCGAGACCCAGTACTTC. Its translation is CASTFAGTETQYF.

The rearrangement joins TRBV9 to TRBJ2-5; 9 bases fit TRBD1. This CDR3 has 16 residues. The ends lost 3 bases at V and 0 bases at J; junction bases unmatched: 6. CDR1 and CDR2 (germline): SGDLS, YYNGEE. CDR3 protein: CASSGGQGGYQETQYF. The CDR3 bases are TGTGCCAGCAGCGGGGGACAGGGCGGATACCAAGAGACCCAGTACTTC.

This clone has a single count. The chain uses TRBV2 and TRBJ1-4; the match to TRBD1 covers 8 bases. CDR1 is SNHLY and CDR2 is FYNNEI in the germline V gene. The CDR3 is 15 residues long. J gave up 4 bases and V 7 bases, and 8 bases lay outside the gene matches. The CDR3 loop is CASNGGQAINEKLFF. DNA for the CDR3: TGTGCCAGCAATGGGGGACAGGCGATTAATGAAAAACTGTTTTTT.

The rearrangement links TRBV5-1 to TRBJ2-3; TRBD2 aligns across 11 bases. The CDR3 length is 14 residues. Trimming took 4 bases from V and 3 from J; bases not matched to a gene: 1. Germline loops: CDR1 SGHRS, CDR2 YFSETQ. DNA of the CDR3: TGCGCCAGCAGCGGGACTAGCGGTACAGATACGCAGTATTTT. Translated, it gives CASSGTSGTDTQYF.

The rearrangement joins TRBV19 to TRBJ1-2; maybe TRBD1 (6 bases). The CDR3 sequence is 14 residues long. In germline, CDR1 is LNHDA, CDR2 SQIVND (reference sequence). Trimming removed 5 bases from V and 6 bases from J, with 16 bases in between. CDR3 nucleotide sequence: TGTGCCAGTAGTGGGGCCGGGACAACGAATGGCTACACCTTC. Its translation is CASSGAGTTNGYTF.

J is TRBJ2-7 and V is TRBV27; 10 nucleotides line up with TRBD2. J gave up 2 bases and V 5 bases, and 3 bases lay outside the gene matches. The CDR3 extends over 14 amino acids. Germline values: CDR1 MNHEY, CDR2 SMNVEV (reference sequence). CDR3 region: CASSLGLAAYEQYF. CDR3 coding DNA: TGTGCCAGCAGTCTTGGACTAGCGGCCTACGAGCAGTACTTC.

This clone has only a few counts. J is TRBJ2-5 and V is TRBV7-3; a weak D match, TRBD2 (5 bases). V was pared by 3 bases and J by 2 bases, with 7 bases between. Germline values: CDR1 SGHTA, CDR2 FQGTGA. The CDR3 is 13 residues long. The DNA of the CDR3 is TGTGCCAGCAGCTTCGAGCGGCAAGAGACCCAGTACTTC. Translated: CASSFERQETQYF.

This clone was found a few times. This rearrangement joins TRBV7-2 to TRBJ2-1; 8 bases agree with TRBD2. The trim removed 5 bases at V and 0 bases at J, leaving 6 bases unmatched. The CDR3 has 16 amino acids. CDR1 SGHTA and CDR2 FQGNSA come from the germline V gene. DNA for the CDR3: TGTGCCAGCAGCCGACATAGCGGGACCTCCTACAATGAGCAGTTCTTC. Amino acid sequence: CASSRHSGTSYNEQFF.

The chain uses TRBV7-2 and TRBJ2-5, with 7 nucleotides matching TRBD1. CDR3 size: 14 residues. Germline CDR1 is SGHTA and CDR2 is FQGNSA. V lost 4 bases, J lost 5 bases, and 7 bases stayed unmatched. The CDR3 loop reads CASSSNRGSETQYF. CDR3 DNA: TGTGCCAGCAGCTCAAACAGGGGTAGTGAGACCCAGTACTTC.

The V and J genes are TRBV29-1 and TRBJ1-4; 8 bases line up with TRBD1. V was pared by 6 bases and J by 5 bases, with 5 bases of the junction left unmatched. Germline CDR1 SQVTM, CDR2 ANQGSEA. This CDR3 has 13 residues. The CDR3 DNA is TGCAGCGTGGCAGGGGGCGACAATGAAAAACTGTTTTTT. This translates into CSVAGGDNEKLFF.

The rearrangement uses TRBV29-1 and TRBJ2-3; 10 nucleotides line up with TRBD2. CDR3 length: 16 amino acids. J gave up 0 bases and V 4 bases, and 7 bases lay outside the gene matches. Germline V lookup: CDR1 SQVTM, CDR2 ANQGSEA. CDR3 sequence: CSVVETSGLSTDTQYF. CDR3 sequence (DNA): TGCAGCGTTGTCGAGACTAGCGGGCTTAGCACAGATACGCAGTATTTT.

The chain couples TRBV9 to TRBJ2-3; D is uncertain. The germline gives CDR1 SGDLS, CDR2 YYNGEE. The CDR3 is 12 residues long. V lost 1 base to trimming and J lost 3 bases, with 3 bases between them. The CDR3 sequence: CASSVLTDTQYF. The CDR3 DNA sequence: TGTGCCAGCAGCGTACTTACAGATACGCAGTATTTT.

V and J are TRBV2 and TRBJ2-5; D ambiguous. Per the germline V gene, CDR1 is SNHLY and CDR2 is FYNNEI. This CDR3 spans 11 amino acids. With 8 bases removed from V and 3 bases from J, the gap between germline ends came to 7 bases. Written as DNA, the CDR3 is TGTGCCAGCGGCCGAGAAGAGACCCAGTACTTC. This encodes CASGREETQYF.